One and the same sample provided the 7 T cell receptor beta chains below, sequenced in a study of PD-1 blockade in mismatch repair-deficient tumors. Only in-frame clones appear in the TCRdb table, and some are missing; sequencing was by immunoSEQ multiplex PCR. This repertoire shows around 48,000 clones, roughly 80% found once; its top ten account for approximately 3.2%. The material sequenced was peripheral blood, taken 4 weeks after starting pembrolizumab. The source of these receptors is an adult with mismatch repair-deficient cancer.

The chain joins TRBV7-9 to TRBJ2-1, with 11 bases aligning to TRBD2. The V gene's germline CDR1 is SEHNR and CDR2 FQNEAQ (reference sequence). The CDR3 contains 13 residues. V shed 3 bases, J shed 13 bases, and the junction held 5 bases outside the gene matches. This CDR3 is CASSFTSGSHQFF. The CDR3 DNA reads as TGTGCCAGCAGCTTCACTAGCGGGAGTCATCAGTTCTTC.

The chain combines TRBV9 with TRBJ2-7, with D tentatively TRBD2 (6 bases). Trimming left V 4 bases short and J 5 bases short, with 13 bases between. The CDR3 covers 13 residues. In germline, CDR1 is SGDLS, CDR2 YYNGEE. Here the CDR3 reads CASSPTSFDEQYF. The CDR3 coding sequence is TGTGCCAGCAGCCCGACTAGTTTCGACGAGCAGTACTTC.

The sample holds many counts of this clone. The J gene is TRBJ2-2, the V gene TRBV30; unclear D gene. This CDR3 is 13 amino acids long. Between the trimmed V and J ends, which lost 3 bases and 6 bases, there was a span of 11 bases. Germline V gene sequence: CDR1 GTSNPN, CDR2 SVGIG (reference sequence). The CDR3 here is CAWSPLGPGELFF. The CDR3 bases are TGTGCCTGGAGCCCGCTAGGACCCGGGGAGCTGTTTTTT.

This chain links TRBV7-2 with TRBJ2-2; D gene uncertain. V was cut by 5 bases and J by 5 bases, with 9 bases left in between. The CDR3 loop spans 13 amino acids. The germline V gene has CDR1 SGHTA and CDR2 FQGNSA. The CDR3: CASSPWLTGELFF. The CDR3 nucleotides are TGTGCCAGCAGCCCCTGGCTGACCGGGGAGCTGTTTTTT.

J is TRBJ1-5 and V is TRBV9; the D is unclear. Germline CDR1 is SGDLS and CDR2 is YYNGEE. The CDR3 runs 15 residues. The V end lost 0 bases, the J end lost 6 bases, and 13 bases lay between the germline ends. The CDR3 sequence: CASSVDAVSGQPQHF. CDR3 in DNA: TGTGCCAGCAGCGTAGATGCTGTGTCCGGTCAGCCCCAGCATTTT.

The V gene is TRBV6-6, the J gene TRBJ1-1; D perhaps matches TRBD1 (6 bases). The CDR3 sequence is 13 residues long. Trimming shortened V by 11 bases and J by 11 bases, and 24 bases separated the two germline ends. CDR1 is MNHNY and CDR2 is SVGAGI in the germline V gene (reference sequence). CDR3 in DNA: TGTGCCGGCAAGGGGAGGGGGGATCCGAGGGCTTTCTTT. Amino acid sequence: CAGKGRGDPRAFF.

The CDR3 is CASSWGGTDTQYF. CDR3 DNA sequence: TGTGCCAGCAGTTGGGGGGGCACAGATACGCAGTATTTT. The genes are TRBV2 and TRBJ2-3, with a weak D call TRBD2 (6 bases). With 5 bases removed from V and 1 base from J, the gap between germline ends came to 7 bases. Germline V gene data show CDR1 as SNHLY and CDR2 as FYNNEI. The CDR3 covers 13 residues.